The 21 T cell receptor beta chains below all came from one sample that was sequenced in a study of cytomegalovirus exposure and HLA in healthy donors. It was with 60 Vbeta and 13 Jbeta primers that the PCR ran. The protocol was immunoSEQ multiplex PCR, while the TCRdb copy is restricted to in-frame clones and leaves out a portion. The sample yields roughly 160,000 clones, roughly 88% seen once. Sequenced input: PBMCs. These receptors were obtained from a boy aged 2 to 10 in good health and CMV-seronegative.

This chain joins TRBV7-2 and TRBJ1-6; the match to TRBD1 covers 7 bases. The germline CDR1 and CDR2 sequences are SGHTA and FQGNSA. V shed 4 bases, J shed 7 bases, and the junction held 4 bases outside the gene matches. CDR3 size: 14 residues. The CDR3 region has the DNA TGTGCCAGCAGCTCTCCAGGGGGGAATTCACCCCTCCACTTT. Translated, it gives CASSSPGGNSPLHF.

J is TRBJ2-1 and V is TRBV5-1; 7 bases fit TRBD2. V lost 2 bases and J lost 10; bases outside the gene matches: 3. CDR1 is SGHRS, CDR2 YFSETQ, per germline. This CDR3 has 12 residues. CDR3 region: CASSLGREEQFF. The CDR3 region has the DNA TGCGCCAGCAGCTTAGGGCGGGAGGAGCAGTTCTTC. Together with reference TRBV5-1 and TRBJ2-1, the CDR3 gives the full variable domain: KAGVTQTPRYLIKTRGQQVTLSCSPISGHRSVSWYQQTPGQGLQFLFEYFSETQRNKGNFPGRFSGRQFSNSRSEMNVSTLELGDSALYLCASSLGREEQFFGPGTRLTVL.

The V gene is TRBV4-3, the J gene TRBJ2-1; TRBD2 matches at 11 bases. CDR3 length: 16 residues. Germline V gene lookup returns CDR1 LGHNA and CDR2 YSLEER. With V trimmed by 8 bases and J by 0 bases, 6 bases remained unmatched. The CDR3 reads CASGASGRSSYNEQFF. DNA for the CDR3: TGCGCCAGCGGGGCTAGCGGGAGGAGCTCCTACAATGAGCAGTTCTTC.

This clone occurred a few times. This chain uses TRBV5-6 with TRBJ2-1, with D possibly matching TRBD2 (6 bases). Germline CDR1 is SGHDT and CDR2 is YYEEEE. The germline V and J ends were trimmed by 3 bases and 10 bases, with 14 bases remaining between them. This CDR3 spans 13 amino acids. The CDR3 DNA is TGTGCCAGCAGCTGGGTCGGAGGGAGGGAGCAGTTCTTC. Translating gives CASSWVGGREQFF.

V usage is TRBV6-1 and J usage is TRBJ1-2, with a weak D call TRBD1 (6 bases). V was pared by 6 bases and J by 4 bases, with 12 bases between. The CDR3 has 13 residues. CDR1 is MNHNS, CDR2 SASEGT, per germline. DNA of the CDR3: TGTGCCAGCAGCCGAGACAGGCCCTATGGCTACACCTTC. Residues: CASSRDRPYGYTF.

The chain recombines TRBV6-1 with TRBJ1-5; TRBD1 might be the D (5 bases). CDR3 size: 15 residues. The V end was cut by 4 bases, the J end by 3 bases, with 13 bases between. The germline CDR1 and CDR2 sequences are MNHNS and SASEGT. CDR3 nucleotide sequence: TGTGCCAGCAGTGGGGGCAGGGCATCCAATCAGCCCCAGCATTTT. This sequence encodes CASSGGRASNQPQHF.

The chain couples TRBV7-2 to TRBJ2-1, with TRBD2 matching 9 bases. J lost 9 bases, V lost 1 base, and 10 bases had no gene match. CDR3 length equals 16 residues. Germline assignment: CDR1 SGHTA and CDR2 FQGNSA. Here the CDR3 reads CASSLGLAGVQAEQFF. The CDR3 nucleotides read TGTGCCAGCAGCTTAGGATTAGCGGGGGTTCAGGCTGAGCAGTTCTTC.

The chain links TRBV7-2 to TRBJ2-3; D is undetermined. The CDR3 is 13 amino acids. CDR1 and CDR2 (germline): SGHTA, FQGNSA. The V and J ends lost 5 bases and 1 base respectively, with 7 bases between them. The CDR3 sequence: CASSTPGTDTQYF. CDR3 DNA: TGTGCCAGCAGCACCCCAGGCACAGATACGCAGTATTTT.

This chain connects TRBV29-1 to TRBJ2-5; D remains unclear. Trimming pared 5 bases from V and 9 bases from J, leaving 10 bases between. The germline V gene encodes CDR1 SQVTM and CDR2 ANQGSEA. This CDR3 contains 10 residues. The CDR3: CSVNDQAQYF. Here the CDR3 DNA reads TGCAGCGTTAACGATCAGGCCCAGTACTTC.

The CDR3 sequence is CATSRDRTGYSYEQYF. The DNA of the CDR3 is TGTGCCACCAGCAGAGATCGTACAGGGTATTCCTACGAGCAGTACTTC. The V gene is TRBV15, the J gene TRBJ2-7; possible D gene TRBD1, 6 bases. CDR1 and CDR2 (germline): LNHNV, YYDKDF (reference sequence). The length of the CDR3 is 16 residues. The V gene lost 0 bases and the J gene lost 1 base, with 13 bases spanning the gap.

In nucleotides, the CDR3 is TGTGCCAGCAGTTTATGGGCAGGGTCGAACTACGAGCAGTACTTC. Protein product: CASSLWAGSNYEQYF. The rearrangement uses TRBV28 and TRBJ2-7, with a possible D match to TRBD1 (5 bases). V was cut by 0 bases and J by 3 bases, with 12 bases left in between. CDR3 length: 15 amino acids. Germline values: CDR1 MDHEN, CDR2 SYDVKM.

The J gene is TRBJ2-7, the V gene TRBV6-1, with a weak D call TRBD2 (5 bases). The CDR3 length is 11 residues. Trimming cost V 6 bases and J 5 bases, with 8 bases left between them. CDR1 is MNHNS and CDR2 is SASEGT in the germline V gene. CDR3 coding DNA: TGTGCCAGCAGAGGGAGTAACGAGCAGTACTTC. Encoded protein: CASRGSNEQYF.

The chain couples TRBV13 to TRBJ2-3; D remains unclear. V gave up 7 bases and J gave up 3 bases, with 11 bases separating them. The CDR3 spans 13 residues. Germline V gene data show CDR1 as PRHDT and CDR2 as FYEKMQ (reference sequence). CDR3: CASTSEETDTQYF. As DNA, the CDR3 is TGTGCCAGCACCTCCGAAGAGACAGATACGCAGTATTTT.

V gene TRBV5-6 combines with J gene TRBJ1-1, with a possible D match to TRBD1 (6 bases). V was clipped by 4 bases and J by 2 bases, with 15 bases between them. Germline V gene lookup returns CDR1 SGHDT and CDR2 YYEEEE. This CDR3 region has 15 residues. The CDR3 here is CASSLGGGANTEAFF. Here the CDR3 DNA reads TGTGCCAGCAGCCTAGGGGGGGGCGCCAACACTGAAGCTTTCTTT.

This clone was seen more than once but under ten times. The junction departs from germline at one end; a sequencing error may be responsible. The chain recombines TRBV18 with TRBJ1-5; 9 nucleotides align to TRBD1. The CDR3 is 13 residues long. Germline CDR1 reads KGHSH; CDR2 reads LQKENI. The CDR3 region is CASSAKQGAEGYF. The CDR3 coding sequence is TGTGCCAGCTCAGCAAAACAGGGGGCAGAGGGGTATTTT.

Only one count was recorded for this clone. The chain joins TRBV15 to TRBJ1-6; no clear D. Trimming cost V 0 bases and J 5 bases, with 8 bases left between them. CDR3 size: 15 residues. Germline loops: CDR1 LNHNV, CDR2 YYDKDF (reference sequence). CDR3 DNA: TGTGCCACCAGCAGAGAGTCCTTCGATAATTCACCCCTCCACTTT. This sequence encodes CATSRESFDNSPLHF.

This chain links TRBV14 with TRBJ1-3; possibly TRBD1 for D (5 bases). V was cut by 4 bases and J by 8 bases, with 15 bases left in between. Germline V gives CDR1 SGHDN, CDR2 FVKESK. CDR3 length: 14 amino acids. CDR3 in DNA: TGTGCCAGCAGCCCATCAGCAGGGTGGGACACCATATATTTT. This gives the protein CASSPSAGWDTIYF.

The chain links TRBV2 to TRBJ1-2; perhaps TRBD1 as D (5 bases). The V gene's germline CDR1 is SNHLY and CDR2 FYNNEI. The germline V and J ends were trimmed by 6 bases and 4 bases, with 12 bases remaining between them. CDR3 length: 13 residues. The CDR3 nucleotides read TGTGCCAGCAGCTACACAGGAAGCTATGGCTACACCTTC. Encoded protein: CASSYTGSYGYTF.

This clone was picked up a small number of times. The chain has TRBV11-2 and TRBJ1-5; 8 bases fit TRBD1. The germline V gene encodes CDR1 SGHAT and CDR2 FQNNGV. The CDR3 has 15 amino acids. Trimming at V came to 5 bases and at J to 2 bases, leaving 5 bases not matched to a gene. CDR3 DNA: TGTGCCAGCAGCCGTGGACAGGGTGGCAATCAGCCCCAGCATTTT. This codes for CASSRGQGGNQPQHF.

In its sample, this clone was seen a few times. This chain connects TRBV11-2 to TRBJ1-1; D may be TRBD1 (5 bases). The germline gives CDR1 SGHAT, CDR2 FQNNGV. V shed 3 bases and J shed 4 bases, with 9 bases lying between them. The CDR3 length is 13 residues. Here the CDR3 reads CASSFAGITEAFF. The DNA of the CDR3 is TGTGCCAGCAGCTTCGCAGGGATCACTGAAGCTTTCTTT.

The chain joins TRBV20-1 to TRBJ2-1, with a tentative D call TRBD1 (5 bases). The ends were cut back, 3 bases at V and 14 bases at J, with 11 bases in the middle. The CDR3 totals 10 residues. CDR1 is DFQATT and CDR2 is SNEGSKA in the germline V gene (reference sequence). The CDR3 loop is CSASLTGEFF. The CDR3 coding sequence is TGCAGTGCTAGTTTAACAGGAGAGTTCTTC.